In this sample, the clone carrying this TCR beta chain turned up a few times. What it binds is unknown. A J-beta primer mix and a sample-barcoded 5' primer were used in a second PCR of roughly 6 to 12 cycles. TCRdb itself ran the 5' RACE reads through MiXCR, one entry per CDR3 protein. The repertoire holds about 540,000 distinct CDR3 sequences, with 24% as singletons. Isolated PBMCs totaled at least 7 million in each sample. Per sample, extraction of total RNA gave at least 5 micrograms in every case. These data belong to a study of blood T cells in healthy people across ages. V was trimmed by 3 bases and J by 1 base, leaving 10 bases between them. Germline V gene sequence: CDR1 SGHRS, CDR2 YFSETQ. This CDR3 has 15 residues. Overall study results and limits: Naive CD4+ cells and diversity were both higher in long-lived donors than in aged donors.

These data also featured in a second study, about T cells of mothers and their children. As that study records: Material was donated by three healthy Caucasian mothers and their six children.

The clonotype comes from a boy between 5 and 17 years old in good health. Sequencing input: blood. The chain links TRBV5-1 to TRBJ2-2; the D gene is possibly TRBD1 (5 bases). As DNA, the CDR3 is TGCGCCAGCAGCTACAGGCTAGTGAACACCGGGGAGCTGTTTTTT. The encoded protein is CASSYRLVNTGELFF. Supplemented by reference TRBV5-1 and TRBJ2-2, the full variable domain reads KAGVTQTPRYLIKTRGQQVTLSCSPISGHRSVSWYQQTPGQGLQFLFEYFSETQRNKGNFPGRFSGRQFSNSRSEMNVSTLELGDSALYLCASSYRLVNTGELFFGEGSRLTVL.